Included here is one TCR beta chain sequence, with context. The target of this receptor is not known. No base quality values were provided; no much bigger clone lies one nucleotide off. This entry belongs to a study of control samples from healthy donors and cancer patients (dated by TCRdb to about 2020). The library was produced with the immunoSEQ multiplex PCR assay. TCRdb obtained this table from immuneACCESS and retained in-frame rearrangements with V and J assigned. These tables miss some clones; where compared with another copy, unresolved V genes account for less than half of the shortfall, and the remainder is unexplained. The sample table lists about 220,000 clones, just under 95% of them with a count of one. The ten largest clones take up approximately 1.5% of the sample. CDR3 length: 14 amino acids, cysteine to phenylalanine. The sequence is cut down to CDR3 DNA, 42 bases in frame from base 1. Taken from the germline V gene, the CDR1 and CDR2 loops are MNHEY and SVGAGI. Relative to germline, V is 7 bases shorter and J is 2 bases shorter, with 11 bases between their ends.

The specimen sequenced was blood. The TCR comes from a man in his forties or fifties in good health. The chain is encoded by TRBV6-5 joined to TRBJ2-2, with the D gene not confidently named. The CDR3 region has the sequence CASMVKVNTGELFF. The DNA is TGTGCCAGCATGGTGAAGGTTAACACCGGGGAGCTGTTTTTT.